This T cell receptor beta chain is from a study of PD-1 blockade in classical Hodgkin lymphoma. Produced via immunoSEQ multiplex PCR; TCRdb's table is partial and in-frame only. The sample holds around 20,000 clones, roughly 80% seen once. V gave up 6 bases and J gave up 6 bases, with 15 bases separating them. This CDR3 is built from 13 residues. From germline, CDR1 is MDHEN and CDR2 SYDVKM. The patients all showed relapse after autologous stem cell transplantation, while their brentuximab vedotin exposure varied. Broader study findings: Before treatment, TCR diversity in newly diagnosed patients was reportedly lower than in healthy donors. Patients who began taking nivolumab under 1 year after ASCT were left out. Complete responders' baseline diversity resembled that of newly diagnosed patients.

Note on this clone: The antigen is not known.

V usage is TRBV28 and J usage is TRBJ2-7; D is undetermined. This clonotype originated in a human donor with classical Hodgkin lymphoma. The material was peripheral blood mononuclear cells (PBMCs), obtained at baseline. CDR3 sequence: CASRYLGSVEQYF. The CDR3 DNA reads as TGTGCCAGCAGATATTTGGGGTCTGTCGAGCAGTACTTC.